The next 27 T cell receptor beta chains were all read from a single sample in a study of beta chain features in type 1 diabetes (dated by TCRdb to between 2018 and 2020). Library method: the immunoSEQ multiplex PCR assay. The High Capacity cDNA Reverse Transcription Kit was used to reverse transcribe all of the isolated RNA, meaning that expressed TCRB transcripts were what got sequenced. The immuneACCESS repertoire file appears here via TCRdb, limited to in-frame rearrangements. These files lack a portion of the clones; in checked studies, under half of the deficit traces to unresolved V genes, and the cause of the others is not known. Counted in this sample were roughly 230,000 clones; about 10% of them appeared once. The top ten clonotypes cover about 0.03% of the sample. The sample comprised naive CD4+ T cells from blood. In light of the paper, this sample's cell subset or site label describes: true naive CD4+ T cells. The receptors were gathered from a woman under 30 in good health.

This clone was detected only a few times. The V call is TRBV10-3, the J call TRBJ1-1; TRBD1 is a possible D gene (5 bases). The CDR3 sequence is 12 residues long. V was clipped by 10 bases and J by 6 bases, with 15 bases between them. Germline CDR1 is ENHRY and CDR2 is SYGVKD. This chain's CDR3 is CATIGGFAEAFF. In DNA, the CDR3 is TGTGCCACCATCGGGGGTTTCGCTGAAGCTTTCTTT.

The V call is TRBV5-1, the J call TRBJ2-2, with 8 bases lining up with TRBD1. This CDR3 comprises 17 residues. With V trimmed by 4 bases and J by 0 bases, 8 bases remained unmatched. Germline V gene lookup returns CDR1 SGHRS and CDR2 YFSETQ. The CDR3 is CASSAGQGATNTGELFF. The CDR3, as DNA: TGCGCCAGCAGCGCCGGACAGGGCGCCACGAACACCGGGGAGCTGTTTTTT.

The chain couples TRBV19 to TRBJ1-1; D call uncertain. V lost 6 bases and J lost 0, with 2 bases in between. Germline V lookup: CDR1 LNHDA, CDR2 SQIVND (reference sequence). The CDR3 loop spans 11 amino acids. CDR3 loop: CASSVNTEAFF. DNA of the CDR3: TGTGCCAGTAGCGTGAACACTGAAGCTTTCTTT. Using reference TRBV19 and TRBJ1-1 for the parts outside the CDR3, the full variable domain is DGGITQSPKYLFRKEGQNVTLSCEQNLNHDAMYWYRQDPGQGLRLIYYSQIVNDFQKGDIAEGYSVSREKKESFPLTVTSAQKNPTAFYLCASSVNTEAFFGQGTRLTVV.

V is TRBV7-9 and J is TRBJ2-1, with a tentative D call TRBD2 (6 bases). V gave up 1 base and J gave up 3 bases, with 7 bases separating them. In germline, CDR1 is SEHNR, CDR2 FQNEAQ (reference sequence). The CDR3 is 14 residues long. CDR3 loop: CASSLDGSYNEQFF. DNA for the CDR3: TGTGCCAGCAGCTTAGACGGGAGCTACAATGAGCAGTTCTTC.

A few counts support this clone. V and J are TRBV6-1 and TRBJ1-1; D not certain. CDR1 and CDR2 from the germline V gene are MNHNS and SASEGT. The germline V and J ends were trimmed by 6 bases and 3 bases, with 11 bases remaining between them. The CDR3 extends over 13 amino acids. Here the CDR3 reads CASSVTLDTEAFF. For the CDR3, the DNA is TGTGCCAGCAGCGTAACCCTAGACACTGAAGCTTTCTTT.

The chain is built from TRBV5-1 and TRBJ1-1; 7 nucleotides line up with TRBD1. V dropped 6 bases and J dropped 3; count of bases not matched to a gene: 2. Germline CDR1 and CDR2: SGHRS and YFSETQ. The CDR3 extends over 12 amino acids. The CDR3 spells CASIDRDTEAFF. Written as DNA, the CDR3 is TGCGCCAGCATTGACAGGGACACTGAAGCTTTCTTT.

This clone was found once. The V gene is TRBV27, the J gene TRBJ1-2; D is perhaps TRBD1 (6 bases). The CDR3 runs 15 residues. The germline V gene encodes CDR1 MNHEY and CDR2 SMNVEV (reference sequence). V was cut by 3 bases and J by 6 bases, with 17 bases left in between. CDR3 in DNA: TGTGCCAGCAGTTTTCAGGGGTCCAACGGAGATGGCTACACCTTC. This codes for CASSFQGSNGDGYTF.

This clone came up a few times. The V call is TRBV5-6, the J call TRBJ2-1; D might be TRBD1 (5 bases). Trimming took off 6 bases at V and 0 bases at J, with 16 bases between the two ends. The CDR3 consists of 16 residues. Looked up from germline, CDR1 is SGHDT and CDR2 is YYEEEE. The CDR3 sequence: CASTPYRISSYNEQFF. CDR3 nucleotides: TGTGCCAGCACTCCCTACAGGATCAGCTCCTACAATGAGCAGTTCTTC.

The sample holds a few counts of this clone. This chain uses TRBV9 with TRBJ2-7; no clear D. Trimming stripped 3 bases from V and 0 bases from J, with 7 bases between. Germline V gene sequence: CDR1 SGDLS, CDR2 YYNGEE. The CDR3 runs 13 residues. This chain's CDR3 is CASSGTSSYEQYF. DNA for the CDR3: TGTGCCAGCAGCGGTACATCCTCCTACGAGCAGTACTTC.

The chain couples TRBV10-3 to TRBJ1-1; 7 bases line up with TRBD1. CDR3 length: 13 residues. Trimming at V came to 10 bases and at J to 0 bases, leaving 5 bases not matched to a gene. The germline gives CDR1 ENHRY, CDR2 SYGVKD. Written as DNA, the CDR3 is TGTGCCACGGAACAGGGGCTGAACACTGAAGCTTTCTTT. Its translation is CATEQGLNTEAFF.

This chain links TRBV5-4 with TRBJ2-7; 8 bases match TRBD1. CDR3 length: 13 amino acids. Germline V CDR1 and CDR2: SGHNT, YYREEE (reference sequence). The ends lost 4 bases at V and 5 bases at J; junction bases unmatched: 5. Here the CDR3 DNA reads TGTGCCAGCAGCCGGGACAGGAGGGACGAGCAGTACTTC. It yields the protein CASSRDRRDEQYF.

This clone turned up a few times. This chain joins TRBV5-4 and TRBJ1-2, with TRBD1 matching over 9 bases. Germline V gene sequence: CDR1 SGHNT, CDR2 YYREEE (reference sequence). CDR3 length: 15 residues. The ends lost 4 bases at V and 4 bases at J; junction bases unmatched: 8. CDR3 in amino acids: CASSPRQGGVYGYTF. In DNA, the CDR3 is TGTGCCAGCAGCCCCCGACAGGGGGGAGTCTATGGCTACACCTTC.

This clone has just a few counts. The gene calls are TRBV11-2 and TRBJ2-5; 8 positions agree with TRBD2. This CDR3 is built from 16 residues. Trimming took 5 bases from V and 2 from J; bases not matched to a gene: 10. The V gene's germline CDR1 is SGHAT and CDR2 FQNNGV. CDR3 DNA: TGTGCCAGCAGCCCAGACACTAGCGGACTACAAGAGACCCAGTACTTC. Translating it yields CASSPDTSGLQETQYF. Supplemented by reference TRBV11-2 and TRBJ2-5, the full variable domain reads EAGVAQSPRYKIIEKRQSVAFWCNPISGHATLYWYQQILGQGPKLLIQFQNNGVVDDSQLPKDRFSAERLKGVDSTLKIQPAKLEDSAVYLCASSPDTSGLQETQYFGPGTRLLVL.

This clone turned up a few times. This sequence joins TRBV6-1 and TRBJ2-1; D is perhaps TRBD2 (5 bases). The CDR3 consists of 14 residues. The germline V gene has CDR1 MNHNS and CDR2 SASEGT. The V end was cut by 4 bases, the J end by 9 bases, with 16 bases between. The CDR3 reads CASSGVTRVGEQFF. The CDR3 bases are TGTGCCAGCAGTGGGGTTACTAGAGTCGGTGAGCAGTTCTTC.

This clone was seen ten or more times. The chain uses TRBV9 and TRBJ2-3; D is uncertain. V shed 0 bases and J shed 0 bases, with 5 bases lying between them. This CDR3 region has 14 residues. Germline V gives CDR1 SGDLS, CDR2 YYNGEE. CDR3 loop: CASSVVGSTDTQYF. DNA of the CDR3: TGTGCCAGCAGCGTAGTGGGCAGCACAGATACGCAGTATTTT.

There are a few counts of this clone. V gene TRBV11-2 combines with J gene TRBJ2-3; D is possibly TRBD1 (5 bases). Trimming stripped 1 base from V and 0 bases from J, with 11 bases between. The V gene's germline CDR1 is SGHAT and CDR2 FQNNGV. The CDR3 has 16 residues. The CDR3 bases are TGTGCCAGCAGCTTAGTTCAGGACATTAGCACAGATACGCAGTATTTT. As protein: CASSLVQDISTDTQYF. Filled out from reference TRBV11-2 and TRBJ2-3, the complete variable domain reads EAGVAQSPRYKIIEKRQSVAFWCNPISGHATLYWYQQILGQGPKLLIQFQNNGVVDDSQLPKDRFSAERLKGVDSTLKIQPAKLEDSAVYLCASSLVQDISTDTQYFGPGTRLTVL.

This clone was seen a handful of times. The chain carries TRBV14 and TRBJ1-2; the D gene is possibly TRBD1 (5 bases). Per germline, CDR1 SGHDN and CDR2 FVKESK. The V gene lost 4 bases and the J gene lost 4 bases, with 10 bases spanning the gap. The CDR3 covers 13 residues. CDR3: CASSPRGGYGYTF. The CDR3 bases are TGTGCCAGCAGCCCCCGGGGGGGCTATGGCTACACCTTC.

This clone was counted only a few times. Here the CDR3 reads CAWSVLTGGTKTEKLFF. Here the CDR3 DNA reads TGTGCCTGGAGTGTACTGACAGGGGGTACGAAGACTGAAAAACTGTTTTTT. The J gene is TRBJ1-4, the V gene TRBV30; 9 nucleotides align to TRBD1. Germline V CDR1 and CDR2: GTSNPN, SVGIG (reference sequence). V lost 0 bases, J lost 7 bases, and 12 bases stayed unmatched. CDR3 length: 17 amino acids.

The rearrangement uses TRBV7-9 and TRBJ2-1; 9 bases match TRBD2. The V gene end was trimmed by 5 bases and the J gene end by 10 bases; junction bases not matched to a gene: 18. CDR3 length: 17 amino acids. CDR1 is SEHNR and CDR2 is FQNEAQ in the germline V gene (reference sequence). In DNA, the CDR3 is TGTGCCAGCAGCCCGAGAAGGCTAGCGGGGCTAAAGTGGGAGCAGTTCTTC. Protein product: CASSPRRLAGLKWEQFF.

This clone was counted only a few times. The chain links TRBV6-5 to TRBJ2-7; 7 bases agree with TRBD1. Germline V gives CDR1 MNHEY, CDR2 SVGAGI. CDR3 length equals 13 residues. V shed 4 bases, J shed 4 bases, and the junction held 4 bases outside the gene matches. Written as DNA, the CDR3 is TGTGCCAGCAGTTTTGGACAGGCGTACGAGCAGTACTTC. It yields the protein CASSFGQAYEQYF.

This clone was seen only a few times. The CDR3 DNA follows: TGTGCCAGCAGTTGGACAGATTCCGGAAACACCATATATTTT. Its protein is CASSWTDSGNTIYF. V gene TRBV28 combines with J gene TRBJ1-3; D might be TRBD1 (6 bases). The CDR3 loop spans 14 amino acids. In germline, CDR1 is MDHEN, CDR2 SYDVKM. Trimming pared 4 bases from V and 4 bases from J, leaving 11 bases between.

This clone was detected only a few times. The chain joins TRBV30 to TRBJ1-2; the D is unclear. The CDR3 contains 12 residues. Germline CDR1 GTSNPN, CDR2 SVGIG (reference sequence). V lost 2 bases and J 7 bases, leaving 11 bases between the germline ends. CDR3 in amino acids: CAWSIGHAGYTF. CDR3 in DNA: TGTGCCTGGAGTATTGGCCACGCTGGCTACACCTTC.

The V and J genes are TRBV30 and TRBJ1-5, with TRBD1 as a possible D gene (5 bases). V lost 0 bases to trimming and J lost 2 bases, with 17 bases between them. The CDR3 is 17 amino acids. CDR1 is GTSNPN and CDR2 is SVGIG in the germline V gene (reference sequence). The CDR3, as DNA: TGTGCCTGGAGTGTAATGCAGGGTTTTCTGGGCAATCAGCCCCAGCATTTT. Translating gives CAWSVMQGFLGNQPQHF.

This clone was observed a few times. The V call is TRBV9, the J call TRBJ1-3, with D unresolved. The CDR3 contains 14 residues. CDR1 and CDR2 from the germline V gene are SGDLS and YYNGEE. V was clipped by 3 bases and J by 0 bases, with 7 bases between them. The chain's CDR3 is CASSASYSGNTIYF. DNA for the CDR3: TGTGCCAGCAGCGCGTCCTACTCTGGAAACACCATATATTTT.

The chain uses TRBV12-5 and TRBJ2-5; 14 bases agree with TRBD2. Per germline, CDR1 LGHNT and CDR2 FRNRAP. The length of the CDR3 is 15 residues. The V and J ends lost 9 bases and 4 bases, in that order; junction bases with no gene match: 7. CDR3 in amino acids: CASLGLAGGRETQYF. The CDR3 bases are TGTGCTAGCCTCGGACTAGCGGGGGGAAGAGAGACCCAGTACTTC. The full variable domain, with the rest looked up from reference TRBV12-5 and TRBJ2-5, is DARVTQTPRHKVTEMGQEVTMRCQPILGHNTVFWYRQTMMQGLELLAYFRNRAPLDDSGMPKDRFSAEMPDATLATLKIQPSEPRDSAVYFCASLGLAGGRETQYFGPGTRLLVL.

In its sample, this clone was seen a few times. This CDR3 reads CASSEEAGANEKLFF. In nucleotides, the CDR3 is TGTGCCAGCAGTGAGGAGGCAGGGGCTAATGAAAAACTGTTTTTT. J is TRBJ1-4 and V is TRBV2, with TRBD1 as a possible D gene (6 bases). Looked up from germline, CDR1 is SNHLY and CDR2 is FYNNEI. Between the trimmed V and J ends, which lost 3 bases and 3 bases, there was a span of 11 bases. The CDR3 is made up of 15 amino acids.

This clone was observed many times. This chain connects TRBV14 to TRBJ2-5; perhaps TRBD1 as D (5 bases). Between the trimmed V and J ends, which lost 4 bases and 2 bases, there was a span of 8 bases. This CDR3 contains 13 residues. CDR1 and CDR2 (germline): SGHDN, FVKESK. In DNA, the CDR3 is TGTGCCAGCAGCCGACGACAGCAAGAGACCCAGTACTTC. Translation gives CASSRRQQETQYF.